Described below is a single TCR beta chain sequence and its context. The sample belongs to a study of blood T cell repertoires in COVID-19. Overall study: T cells, B-cell-depleted T cells, or PBMCs supplied cDNA or gDNA.

V lost 5 bases and J lost 0; bases outside the gene matches: 7. Per the germline V gene, CDR1 is SEHNR and CDR2 is FQNEAQ (reference sequence). The CDR3 runs to 15 residues. Measured with immunoSEQ multiplex PCR; TCRdb has only the in-frame clones, and not every one. Altogether about 240,000 clones are present, approximately 78% being singletons, with the ten largest covering around 11%. Specimen: peripheral blood. The chain links TRBV7-9 to TRBJ2-7; 7 bases align to TRBD2. This TCR came from a woman aged 60-75 years with active or convalescent COVID-19. CDR3 DNA: TGTGCCAGCAGCCAAGGATGGGGGGGCTCCTACGAGCAGTACTTC. It yields the protein CASSQGWGGSYEQYF.